Listed below are T cell receptor beta chains from one sample, sequenced in a study of glioma-infiltrating T cells after dendritic cell vaccination. Assay: immunoSEQ multiplex PCR; the TCRdb copy retains only in-frame clones and omits some. The sample consists of fewer than 90,000 clones, around 83% of them appearing once. The starting material was blood, obtained after dendritic cell vaccination. Receptors were obtained from a human donor with glioblastoma. Each CDR3 is given with its conserved first and last residue. Each record gives: V gene, J gene, D gene, clone size, CDR3 DNA, CDR3 protein. A D gene is named only where the DNA matches it firmly. Where a row states a size, it is once, few, many or the class of an expanded clone; other rows omit it.

V: TRBV19; J: TRBJ1-2; D: .; size: .; DNA: TGTGCCAGTAGTATAAGTCCAGTGGACTATGGCTACACCTTC; CDR3: CASSISPVDYGYTF
V: TRBV5-1; J: TRBJ1-1; D: .; size: .; DNA: TGCGCCAGCAGCCTGGGGGGACAGAACACTGAAGCTTTCTTT; CDR3: CASSLGGQNTEAFF
V: TRBV6-5; J: TRBJ1-4; D: .; size: .; DNA: TGTGCCAGCAGTTACGAAATCTCCGGAAAACTGTTTTTT; CDR3: CASSYEISGKLFF
V: TRBV2; J: TRBJ1-1; D: .; size: .; DNA: TGTGCCAGCCGCGGGGGGCGGATCACTGAAGCTTTCTTT; CDR3: CASRGGRITEAFF
V: TRBV18; J: TRBJ1-1; D: .; size: .; DNA: TGTGCCAGCTCACCGGGGGGGCTCCTGAACACTGAAGCTTTCTTT; CDR3: CASSPGGLLNTEAFF
V: TRBV6-5; J: TRBJ2-7; D: .; size: once; DNA: TGTGCCAGCAGCCCCCAAGAGTCCTACGAGCAGTACTTC; CDR3: CASSPQESYEQYF
V: TRBV18; J: TRBJ1-1; D: TRBD1; size: .; DNA: TGTGCCAGCTCACTGGCCGGGACAGGTGATACTGAAGCTTTCTTT; CDR3: CASSLAGTGDTEAFF
V: TRBV21-1; J: TRBJ2-1; D: .; size: .; DNA: TGTGCCAGCAGCAAAGCCGTGGGGAGTTCCTACAATGAGCAGTTCTTC; CDR3: CASSKAVGSSYNEQFF
V: TRBV30; J: TRBJ2-1; D: TRBD1; size: .; DNA: TGTGCCTGGAATCGGCAGACAGGGTTTGGCAATGAGCAGTTCTTC; CDR3: CAWNRQTGFGNEQFF
V: TRBV19; J: TRBJ1-6; D: .; size: .; DNA: TGTGCCAGTAGTGCTAATGGGGGAGGCTTAGGATCACCCCTCCACTTT; CDR3: CASSANGGGLGSPLHF
V: TRBV2; J: TRBJ1-2; D: .; size: .; DNA: TGTGCCAGCGGGGTTACGGGGGGCGATGGCTACACCTTC; CDR3: CASGVTGGDGYTF
V: TRBV7-9; J: TRBJ2-7; D: TRBD1; size: .; DNA: TGTGCCAGCAGTAACAGGGGGAACTCCTACGAGCAGTACTTC; CDR3: CASSNRGNSYEQYF
V: TRBV9; J: TRBJ1-3; D: .; size: .; DNA: TGTGCCAGCAGCGTAGGGGAGGGGTATGGAAACACCATATATTTT; CDR3: CASSVGEGYGNTIYF
V: TRBV20-1; J: TRBJ1-2; D: .; size: .; DNA: TGCAGTGCATCTAACAGGGAGGGCTACACCTTC; CDR3: CSASNREGYTF
V: TRBV14; J: TRBJ2-7; D: .; size: once; DNA: TGTGCCAGCAGCCAAGTGGCGGGCCCCTACGAGCAGTACTTC; CDR3: CASSQVAGPYEQYF
V: TRBV4-2; J: TRBJ1-1; D: TRBD1; size: .; DNA: TGTGCCAGCAGCCAAGATTTGGCAGGGGGCGAGGTCACTGAAGCTTTCTTT; CDR3: CASSQDLAGGEVTEAFF
V: TRBV12-5; J: TRBJ1-2; D: .; size: .; DNA: TGTGCTAGTGGTTTGACGACAGCCTACAGCTACACCTTC; CDR3: CASGLTTAYSYTF
V: TRBV6-5; J: TRBJ1-6; D: .; size: .; DNA: TGTGCCAGCAGTTACGGTGCCAGGAAGGATTCACCCCTCCACTTT; CDR3: CASSYGARKDSPLHF
V: TRBV7-2; J: TRBJ2-2; D: .; size: .; DNA: TGTGCCAGCAGCTTAGGCAGGGTGGACACCGGGGAGCTGTTTTTT; CDR3: CASSLGRVDTGELFF
V: TRBV19; J: TRBJ1-4; D: .; size: .; DNA: TGTGCCAGTAGTGGGTCCAGGGTGGGCGAAAAACTGTTTTTT; CDR3: CASSGSRVGEKLFF
V: TRBV11-3; J: TRBJ2-2; D: TRBD1; size: .; DNA: TGTGCCAGCAGCTTATCGAGACAGGGGGCGATGTTTTTT; CDR3: CASSLSRQGAMFF
V: TRBV7-2; J: TRBJ2-1; D: TRBD2; size: .; DNA: TGTGCCAGCAGCGCGCGGGGGAGGGTTTTCAATGAGCAGTTCTTC; CDR3: CASSARGRVFNEQFF
V: TRBV7-9; J: TRBJ1-5; D: .; size: .; DNA: TGTGCCAGCAGCTTCACAGGGCCCCAGCCCCAGCATTTT; CDR3: CASSFTGPQPQHF
V: TRBV6-1; J: TRBJ1-2; D: .; size: .; DNA: TGTGCCAGCAGTGGACGGGGGACGAGGACGGCAAACTATGGCTACACCTTC; CDR3: CASSGRGTRTANYGYTF
V: TRBV4-3; J: TRBJ1-1; D: TRBD1; size: few; DNA: TGCGCCAGCAGCCAAGATACAGGGGAAATGAACACTGAAGCTTTCTTT; CDR3: CASSQDTGEMNTEAFF
V: TRBV15; J: TRBJ2-7; D: TRBD1; size: .; DNA: TGTGCCACCAGCAGAGGGGACAGAATATTCTACGAGCAGTACTTC; CDR3: CATSRGDRIFYEQYF
V: TRBV9; J: TRBJ2-5; D: TRBD2; size: once; DNA: TGTGCCAGCAGCCCGAGGGTGGCGGGGGGGCAAGAGACCCAGTACTTC; CDR3: CASSPRVAGGQETQYF
V: TRBV7-9; J: TRBJ2-7; D: TRBD1; size: .; DNA: TGTGCCAGCAGCTTAGCGGCGGACAGGGTCTCCTCCTACGAGCAGTACTTC; CDR3: CASSLAADRVSSYEQYF
V: TRBV4-1; J: TRBJ1-1; D: TRBD1; size: .; DNA: TGCGCCAGCAGCCAAGAAGGACAGGGCGAGGCGGTAAACACTGAAGCTTTCTTT; CDR3: CASSQEGQGEAVNTEAFF
V: TRBV5-1; J: TRBJ1-2; D: .; size: .; DNA: TGCGCCAGCAGCTTTGATGGGGGGGAGAGTGGCTACACCTTC; CDR3: CASSFDGGESGYTF
V: TRBV7-9; J: TRBJ2-5; D: TRBD1; size: .; DNA: TGTGCCAGCAGGCACGCGACAGGGCAAGAGACCCAGTACTTC; CDR3: CASRHATGQETQYF
V: TRBV6-5; J: TRBJ2-3; D: TRBD1; size: .; DNA: TGTGCCAGCAGGGGGGACAGGCTATCATCAGATACGCAGTATTTT; CDR3: CASRGDRLSSDTQYF
V: TRBV7-6; J: TRBJ1-2; D: TRBD1; size: .; DNA: TGTGCCAGCAGCGGACAGGGAGACTATGGCTACACCTTC; CDR3: CASSGQGDYGYTF
V: TRBV2; J: TRBJ1-6; D: .; size: .; DNA: TGTGCCAGCATTGGAGATTCCTATAATTCACCCCTCCACTTT; CDR3: CASIGDSYNSPLHF
V: TRBV19; J: TRBJ1-4; D: TRBD1; size: .; DNA: TGTGCCAGTAGAACAGGGGAATCGCCTAATGAAAAACTGTTTTTT; CDR3: CASRTGESPNEKLFF
V: TRBV2; J: TRBJ2-1; D: TRBD2; size: .; DNA: TGTGCCAGCAGTGTTTGGACTAGCGGGCGCAACAATGAGCAGTTCTTC; CDR3: CASSVWTSGRNNEQFF
V: TRBV6-1; J: TRBJ1-2; D: .; size: few; DNA: TGTGCCAGCAGTGAAGCGCAGGGGACCTATGGCTACACCTTC; CDR3: CASSEAQGTYGYTF
V: TRBV27; J: TRBJ1-2; D: TRBD1; size: .; DNA: TGTGCCAGCAAACCCTCGGCCGGGACAGGGGAAGGCTACACCTTC; CDR3: CASKPSAGTGEGYTF
V: TRBV5-1; J: TRBJ2-1; D: TRBD1; size: .; DNA: TGCGCCAGCAGCGGGGGACAGGGGAATGAGCAGTTCTTC; CDR3: CASSGGQGNEQFF
V: TRBV2; J: TRBJ2-5; D: .; size: .; DNA: TGTGCCAGCACCGTCGGGGGTCGAGAGACCCAGTACTTC; CDR3: CASTVGGRETQYF
V: TRBV5-1; J: TRBJ2-1; D: .; size: .; DNA: TGCGCCAGCAGCTTGGGAGGAGCCCAGAATTACAATGAGCAGTTCTTC; CDR3: CASSLGGAQNYNEQFF
V: TRBV25-1; J: TRBJ1-6; D: .; size: .; DNA: TGTGCCAGCAGTGGGTTTGGGGAGGGGAGGACCCTCCACTTT; CDR3: CASSGFGEGRTLHF
V: TRBV2; J: TRBJ2-5; D: TRBD2; size: few; DNA: TGTGCCAGCGGAGAGGGACTAGCGGGGTTTAACGTTGAAGAGACCCAGTACTTC; CDR3: CASGEGLAGFNVEETQYF
V: TRBV9; J: TRBJ2-3; D: TRBD2; size: .; DNA: TGTGCCAGCAGCCTTAGCCCTTTAAGCGGGGCGCAGTATTTT; CDR3: CASSLSPLSGAQYF